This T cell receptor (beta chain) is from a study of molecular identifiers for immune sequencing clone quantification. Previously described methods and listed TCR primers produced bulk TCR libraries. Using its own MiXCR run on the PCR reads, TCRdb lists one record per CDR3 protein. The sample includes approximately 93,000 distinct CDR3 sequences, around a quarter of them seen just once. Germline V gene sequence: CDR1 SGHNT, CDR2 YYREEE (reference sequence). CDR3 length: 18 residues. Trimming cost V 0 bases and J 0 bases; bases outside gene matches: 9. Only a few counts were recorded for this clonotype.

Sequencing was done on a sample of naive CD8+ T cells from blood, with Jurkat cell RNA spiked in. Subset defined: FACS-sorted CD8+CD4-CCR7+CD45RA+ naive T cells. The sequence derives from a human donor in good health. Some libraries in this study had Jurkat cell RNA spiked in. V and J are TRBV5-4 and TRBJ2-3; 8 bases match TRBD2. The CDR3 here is CASSLAPVAGSSTDTQYF. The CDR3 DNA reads TGTGCCAGCAGCTTGGCGCCCGTAGCGGGGTCTAGCACAGATACGCAGTATTTT. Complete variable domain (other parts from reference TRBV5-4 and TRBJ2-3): ETGVTQSPTHLIKTRGQQVTLRCSSQSGHNTVSWYQQALGQGPQFIFQYYREEENGRGNFPPRFSGLQFPNYSSELNVNALELDDSALYLCASSLAPVAGSSTDTQYFGPGTRLTVL.